One and the same sample provided the 15 T cell receptor beta chains below, sequenced in a study of siplizumab effects on memory and regulatory T cells. The protocol was immunoSEQ multiplex PCR, while the TCRdb copy is restricted to in-frame clones and leaves out a portion. The sample has fewer than 60,000 clones; over 90% are singletons. Sequencing used CD8+ T cells sorted from blood. These receptors were obtained from a human donor in good health.

The genes are TRBV9 and TRBJ1-4, with D perhaps matching TRBD1 (5 bases). V lost 1 base, J lost 5 bases, and 12 bases lay in between. Germline V gene data show CDR1 as SGDLS and CDR2 as YYNGEE. The CDR3 totals 15 residues. This chain's CDR3 is CASSVWGTINEKLFF. DNA for the CDR3: TGTGCCAGCAGCGTATGGGGCACAATAAATGAAAAACTGTTTTTT.

V gene TRBV6-6 combines with J gene TRBJ2-5; D might be TRBD1 (5 bases). The CDR3 is 15 residues long. Trimming shortened V by 0 bases and J by 5 bases, and 13 bases separated the two germline ends. In germline, CDR1 is MNHNY, CDR2 SVGAGI (reference sequence). The chain's CDR3 is CASSYSIGARETQYF. CDR3 in DNA: TGTGCCAGCAGTTACTCGATAGGGGCTCGGGAGACCCAGTACTTC.

The CDR3 here is CASSNSGRGGDEQFF. The CDR3 DNA reads TGTGCCAGCAGCAACAGCGGGAGGGGTGGGGATGAGCAGTTCTTC. This chain connects TRBV7-9 to TRBJ2-1; 10 bases agree with TRBD2. Germline CDR1 SEHNR, CDR2 FQNEAQ (reference sequence). CDR3 length: 15 amino acids. J lost 8 bases, V lost 5 bases, and 9 bases had no gene match.

V usage is TRBV25-1 and J usage is TRBJ2-7; 9 bases are shared with TRBD1. There are 13 residues in the CDR3. The V gene's germline CDR1 is MGHDK and CDR2 SYGVNS. With V trimmed by 4 bases and J by 7 bases, 5 bases remained unmatched. The CDR3 sequence is CASSVKTGGEQYF. The CDR3 DNA reads TGTGCCAGCAGTGTAAAGACAGGGGGTGAGCAGTACTTC.

The chain couples TRBV10-3 to TRBJ1-5; the D gene is possibly TRBD1 (5 bases). CDR1 and CDR2 from the germline V gene are ENHRY and SYGVKD. Trimming left V 2 bases short and J 6 bases short, with 11 bases between. This CDR3 is built from 14 residues. CDR3: CAISEPGGGQPQHF. In DNA form, the CDR3 reads TGTGCCATCAGTGAGCCCGGGGGGGGTCAGCCCCAGCATTTT.

This clone was seen once. The chain links TRBV7-3 to TRBJ2-2; TRBD2 might be the D (7 bases). Between the trimmed V and J ends, which lost 4 bases and 11 bases, there was a span of 17 bases. The germline V gene encodes CDR1 SGHTA and CDR2 FQGTGA. The CDR3 has 14 residues. CDR3 bases: TGTGCCAGCAGCTACACGCCAGGGGAGGGAGAGCTGTTTTTT. The encoded protein is CASSYTPGEGELFF.

This chain connects TRBV27 to TRBJ2-1; D is undetermined. Trimming pared 10 bases from V and 9 bases from J, leaving 7 bases between. This CDR3 region has 9 residues. The germline CDR1 and CDR2 sequences are MNHEY and SMNVEV (reference sequence). The CDR3 loop is CAIGVEQFF. CDR3 in DNA: TGTGCCATTGGCGTTGAGCAGTTCTTC.

The CDR3 nucleotides read TGTGCCAGCAGCCAAGAAGGTCCCAATCAGCCCCAGCATTTT. This sequence encodes CASSQEGPNQPQHF. V is TRBV4-2 and J is TRBJ1-5; D gene uncertain. The CDR3 is 14 residues long. The germline gives CDR1 LGHNA, CDR2 YNFKEQ. V shed 0 bases and J shed 3 bases, with 6 bases lying between them.

The CDR3 is CASSILGTQYGYEQYF. The CDR3 coding sequence is TGTGCCAGTAGTATTTTAGGGACCCAATACGGCTACGAGCAGTACTTC. J is TRBJ2-7 and V is TRBV19; the D gene could be TRBD1 or TRBD2 (5 bases each). V was shortened by 3 bases and J by 3 bases, with 18 bases between the two germline ends. This CDR3 is 16 amino acids long. In germline, CDR1 is LNHDA, CDR2 SQIVND (reference sequence).

The chain has TRBV2 and TRBJ2-5; 7 nucleotides line up with TRBD2. CDR1 SNHLY and CDR2 FYNNEI come from the germline V gene. CDR3 length equals 14 residues. V gave up 3 bases and J gave up 3 bases; unmatched junction bases: 4. This CDR3 reads CASSDFLAEETQYF. Written as DNA, the CDR3 is TGTGCCAGCAGTGATTTCCTAGCGGAAGAGACCCAGTACTTC.

CDR3 loop: CASSIGAGAYNEQFF. Here the CDR3 DNA reads TGTGCCAGTAGTATAGGTGCGGGAGCCTACAATGAGCAGTTCTTC. The chain uses TRBV19 and TRBJ2-1, with 7 bases matching TRBD2. In germline, CDR1 is LNHDA, CDR2 SQIVND (reference sequence). The CDR3 length is 15 residues. V lost 1 base, J lost 2 bases, and 2 bases stayed unmatched. The variable domain in full, completed from reference TRBV19 and TRBJ2-1, reads DGGITQSPKYLFRKEGQNVTLSCEQNLNHDAMYWYRQDPGQGLRLIYYSQIVNDFQKGDIAEGYSVSREKKESFPLTVTSAQKNPTAFYLCASSIGAGAYNEQFFGPGTRLTVL.

The chain joins TRBV5-1 to TRBJ1-1; D is uncertain. The CDR3 has 13 amino acids. Germline V gene lookup returns CDR1 SGHRS and CDR2 YFSETQ. V was trimmed by 2 bases and J by 3 bases, leaving 8 bases between them. For the CDR3, the DNA is TGCGCCAGCAGCTTACGGACCGACACTGAAGCTTTCTTT. Translated: CASSLRTDTEAFF.

The chain joins TRBV27 to TRBJ1-6, with D possibly matching TRBD1 (6 bases). V was pared by 8 bases and J by 9 bases, with 20 bases between. The CDR3 is 15 residues long. The germline CDR1 and CDR2 sequences are MNHEY and SMNVEV (reference sequence). CDR3: CASALQGPAVSPLHF. CDR3 in DNA: TGTGCCAGCGCATTACAGGGACCCGCCGTTTCACCCCTCCACTTT.

The chain is built from TRBV9 and TRBJ2-7; no clear D. V shed 4 bases and J shed 1 base, with 12 bases lying between them. Germline values: CDR1 SGDLS, CDR2 YYNGEE. This CDR3 has 14 amino acids. CDR3 in DNA: TGTGCCAGCAGCTCCCGACTTGGATCCTACGAGCAGTACTTC. It yields the protein CASSSRLGSYEQYF.

The rearrangement links TRBV6-1 to TRBJ2-1; unclear D gene. Between the trimmed V and J ends, which lost 1 base and 4 bases, there was a span of 11 bases. The germline CDR1 and CDR2 sequences are MNHNS and SASEGT. The CDR3 runs to 15 residues. The CDR3 DNA is TGTGCCAGCAGTGAAGTTCCGAGCTCTTACAATGAGCAGTTCTTC. It is translated as CASSEVPSSYNEQFF.